This TCR beta chain came from a study of monozygotic twins with inflammatory bowel disease. Broader study findings: Especially with disease activity, IBD patients had fewer clonotypes in common with others than healthy twins did. Comparison of concordant versus discordant twins revealed no difference in repertoire similarity, possibly due to limited power.

TCRdb reprocessed the 5' RACE reads, keeping one entry per CDR3 protein, no DNA. With approximately 380,000 distinct CDR3 sequences in the sample, the ten largest clones hold 2.5% to 3%. Details on this clonotype: Its target is not known.

Germline V gene lookup returns CDR1 SGHNT and CDR2 YENEEA. The CDR3 runs 15 residues. The sequence derives from a human donor with ulcerative colitis or Crohn's disease, or a healthy co-twin of an affected twin (not recorded which). Sequencing was done on a sample of blood. J is TRBJ2-2 and V is TRBV11-3. The CDR3 loop is CASSLRFANTGELFF.